The rows below give T cell receptor beta chains drawn from one sample of a study of blood T cell repertoires in COVID-19. Repertoires were generated with immunoSEQ multiplex PCR, while TCRdb's copy carries only in-frame clones and drops some. Altogether over 120,000 clones are present, approximately 81% being singletons, with the ten largest covering less than 3.5%. Input material: peripheral blood. Source of these receptors: a human donor with acute or convalescent COVID-19. The donor label of this sample is uncertain. CDR3s include the opening cysteine and the closing phenylalanine or tryptophan.

j_gene: TRBJ1-2
v_gene: TRBV27
CDR3aa: CASSSPDRGIGGGYTF

j_gene: TRBJ2-7
v_gene: TRBV2
CDR3aa: CASSYSKLEQYF

j_gene: TRBJ1-2
v_gene: TRBV2
CDR3aa: CASSPQGVSGYTF

j_gene: TRBJ2-3
v_gene: TRBV5-1
CDR3aa: CASSFIGRTDTQYF

j_gene: TRBJ1-2
v_gene: TRBV6-2/TRBV6-3
CDR3aa: CASSYGQGSDGYTF

j_gene: TRBJ2-5
v_gene: TRBV2
CDR3aa: CASSEGAGETQYF

j_gene: TRBJ2-1
v_gene: TRBV4-2
CDR3aa: CASRLTSGGRNEQFF

j_gene: TRBJ1-1
v_gene: TRBV7-2
CDR3aa: CASSLGTGRRDFEAFF

j_gene: TRBJ1-2
v_gene: TRBV27
CDR3aa: CASSRDSGDGYTF

j_gene: TRBJ1-1
v_gene: TRBV6-2/TRBV6-3
CDR3aa: CASRPTQGAVSEAFF

j_gene: TRBJ2-5
v_gene: TRBV28
CDR3aa: CASSSAGGPNLLGETQYF

j_gene: TRBJ2-5
v_gene: TRBV4-2
CDR3aa: CASSQEGTPQETQYF

j_gene: TRBJ2-3
v_gene: TRBV27
CDR3aa: CASSSETGVTDTQYF

j_gene: TRBJ1-2
v_gene: TRBV5-8
CDR3aa: CASSTTGIGGYTF

j_gene: TRBJ2-3
v_gene: TRBV5-5
CDR3aa: CASNRGTGVSRGTDTQYF

j_gene: TRBJ1-2
v_gene: TRBV3-1/TRBV3-2
CDR3aa: CASSQDLQSYGYTF